The 4 T cell receptor beta chains below come from one sample, sequenced in a study of coeliac disease. Libraries were prepared by immunoSEQ multiplex PCR; TCRdb keeps only in-frame clonotypes and omits some of them. The sample includes around 2,700 clones, around 59% seen only once; the top ten take approximately 20%. Sequencing input: intraepithelial lymphocytes from the gut. Source of these receptors: a man between 60 and 70 years old with celiac disease on a gluten-free diet.

V and J are TRBV19 and TRBJ1-2, with 8 bases lining up with TRBD1. Germline CDR1 and CDR2: LNHDA and SQIVND (reference sequence). The J segment lost 7 bases and the V segment lost 3 bases, leaving 13 bases of the junction unmatched. This CDR3 has 16 residues. The CDR3 protein is CASSIMVGQGAGGYTF. Written as DNA, the CDR3 is TGTGCCAGTAGTATCATGGTCGGTCAGGGGGCTGGTGGCTACACCTTC.

The V gene is TRBV10-3, the J gene TRBJ2-1; no reliable D call. The CDR3 consists of 13 residues. The germline V gene has CDR1 ENHRY and CDR2 SYGVKD. Trimming removed 6 bases from V and 8 bases from J, with 14 bases in between. The CDR3, as DNA: TGTGCCATCAGCGCGCCCGCCCTCCATGAGCAGTTCTTC. Residues: CAISAPALHEQFF.

This clone has only a few counts. The same CDR3 can be traced to other DNA sequences in this sample. CDR3 in DNA: TGTGCCAGCATATATAGCGGAAGCACAGATACGCAGTATTTT. It is translated as CASIYSGSTDTQYF. The chain is built from TRBV11-2 and TRBJ2-3; perhaps TRBD2 as D (6 bases). Looked up from germline, CDR1 is SGHAT and CDR2 is FQNNGV. There are 14 residues in the CDR3. V was cut by 7 bases and J by 0 bases, with 11 bases left in between.

This chain connects TRBV5-6 to TRBJ2-5; 13 bases are a match to TRBD2. Matching the DNA end better, TRBJ2-7 makes the J call doubtful. Looked up from germline, CDR1 is SGHDT and CDR2 is YYEEEE. The CDR3 runs 18 residues. In DNA form, the CDR3 reads TGTGCCAGCAGCTCGAGGCCGGGACTAGCGGGATTCTCCTACGAGCAGTACTTC. Encoded protein: CASSSRPGLAGFSYEQYF.